This entry lists 20 T cell receptor beta chains sequenced from one sample in a study of blood T cell repertoires in COVID-19. The data were produced by immunoSEQ multiplex PCR, yet TCRdb's version contains in-frame clones alone and is incomplete. The table records about 210,000 clones, about 82% of them present only once. Sequences were obtained from peripheral blood. These receptors were collected from a man aged 60-69 years with COVID-19, enrolled during active disease.

This clone was detected only once. The gene calls are TRBV29-1 and TRBJ1-2; D is possibly TRBD1 (5 bases). The V end was cut by 6 bases, the J end by 2 bases, with 22 bases between. There are 16 residues in the CDR3. Germline V gene data show CDR1 as SQVTM and CDR2 as ANQGSEA. The CDR3 protein is CSVSIPGREVNYGYTF. The CDR3, as DNA: TGCAGCGTCTCCATCCCAGGCAGGGAAGTAAACTATGGCTACACCTTC.

V usage is TRBV28 and J usage is TRBJ1-6; 9 bases fit TRBD1. With 6 bases clipped from V and 1 base from J, the junction kept 7 bases outside the gene matches. CDR3 length equals 17 residues. CDR1 is MDHEN and CDR2 is SYDVKM in the germline V gene. The CDR3: CASSWGQGRSYNSPLHF. Here the CDR3 DNA reads TGTGCCAGCAGCTGGGGACAGGGTCGGTCCTATAATTCACCCCTCCACTTT.

The chain employs TRBV12-3 or TRBV12-4 and TRBJ1-4; the D is unclear. The CDR3 is made up of 13 amino acids. Trimming removed 3 bases at V and 4 bases at J, with 6 bases between. The CDR3 sequence: CASSFEGNEKLFF. In nucleotides, the CDR3 is TGTGCCAGCAGTTTTGAGGGTAATGAAAAACTGTTTTTT.

The chain links TRBV6-2 or TRBV6-3 to TRBJ2-4; 8 nucleotides match TRBD1. Trimming took 5 bases from V and 3 from J; bases not matched to a gene: 6. The CDR3 covers 15 residues. Germline lookup yields CDR1 MNHEY and CDR2 SVGEGT. CDR3 region: CASSTPTGVKNIQYF. For the CDR3, the DNA is TGTGCCAGCAGTACCCCGACAGGGGTCAAAAACATTCAGTACTTC.

The chain employs TRBV24-1 and TRBJ2-5; D remains unclear. Germline assignment: CDR1 KGHDR and CDR2 SFDVKD. The CDR3 covers 15 residues. V was shortened by 5 bases and J by 1 base, with 13 bases between the two germline ends. CDR3 sequence: CATSAHGRGQETQYF. The CDR3 nucleotides are TGTGCCACCAGTGCCCACGGCAGAGGCCAAGAGACCCAGTACTTC.

A single count supports this clone. The chain is built from TRBV6-5 and TRBJ2-1; 7 positions agree with TRBD1. With 0 bases clipped from V and 4 bases from J, the junction kept 0 bases outside the gene matches. Germline CDR1 is MNHEY and CDR2 is SVGAGI. This CDR3 has 14 amino acids. The CDR3 DNA reads TGTGCCAGCAGTTACTCGGGACAGTACAATGAGCAGTTCTTC. Its protein is CASSYSGQYNEQFF.

The chain employs TRBV5-4 and TRBJ1-4; possibly TRBD1 for D (5 bases). Germline V gives CDR1 SGHNT, CDR2 YYREEE (reference sequence). The CDR3 covers 13 residues. V was shortened by 2 bases and J by 8 bases, with 10 bases between the two germline ends. Here the CDR3 DNA reads TGTGCCAGCAGCTTAAGGGCAGGGGAAAAACTGTTTTTT. Its translation: CASSLRAGEKLFF.

The V call is TRBV6-6, the J call TRBJ2-5, with 8 positions matching TRBD2. The length of the CDR3 is 14 residues. Germline CDR1 and CDR2: MNHNY and SVGAGI (reference sequence). Germline trimming cut 6 bases from V and 5 bases from J; bases unmatched to any gene: 8. This CDR3 is CASSPRGGMETQYF. The CDR3 DNA reads TGTGCCAGCAGCCCCCGGGGGGGGATGGAGACCCAGTACTTC.

V gene TRBV20-1 combines with J gene TRBJ2-5, with 10 bases fitting TRBD2. The V segment lost 3 bases and the J segment 4 bases; nucleotides outside the gene matches: 5. Germline V gene sequence: CDR1 DFQATT, CDR2 SNEGSKA (reference sequence). CDR3 length: 14 amino acids. CDR3 DNA: TGCAGTGCTAGTACAGCGGGAGGGCCAGAGACCCAGTACTTC. This translates into CSASTAGGPETQYF.

The chain couples TRBV28 to TRBJ1-3; D is ambiguous. This CDR3 has 11 amino acids. Germline assignment: CDR1 MDHEN and CDR2 SYDVKM. V was clipped by 2 bases and J by 6 bases, with 2 bases between them. The CDR3 protein is CASSLLNTIYF. CDR3 sequence (DNA): TGTGCCAGCAGTTTACTAAACACCATATATTTT.

J is TRBJ1-2 and V is TRBV30, with unresolved D. Germline V CDR1 and CDR2: GTSNPN, SVGIG (reference sequence). Trimming removed 0 bases at V and 2 bases at J, with 7 bases between. This CDR3 comprises 13 residues. The CDR3 sequence is CAWSVTGNYGYTF. The CDR3 coding sequence is TGTGCCTGGAGTGTTACCGGGAACTATGGCTACACCTTC.

The chain carries TRBV19 and TRBJ2-7; 7 bases line up with TRBD1. This CDR3 is 13 amino acids long. J gave up 0 bases and V 5 bases, and 1 base lay outside the gene matches. Germline CDR1 LNHDA, CDR2 SQIVND (reference sequence). CDR3 in DNA: TGTGCCAGTAGTCGGGACAGCTCCTACGAGCAGTACTTC. It translates to CASSRDSSYEQYF.

The chain has TRBV7-9 and TRBJ2-5; possibly TRBD2 for D (5 bases). CDR3 length equals 13 residues. Germline V lookup: CDR1 SEHNR, CDR2 FQNEAQ (reference sequence). The V end was cut by 5 bases, the J end by 4 bases, with 11 bases between. DNA of the CDR3: TGTGCCAGCAGCGCTCTGGCGGGAGAGACCCAGTACTTC. It yields the protein CASSALAGETQYF.

This chain joins TRBV29-1 and TRBJ1-2, with D uncertain. V dropped 1 base and J dropped 8 bases, with 20 bases sitting between them. CDR1 and CDR2 from the germline V gene are SQVTM and ANQGSEA. This CDR3 has 15 amino acids. In nucleotides, the CDR3 is TGCAGCGTTGAAGGTGCGAGTGGGCCGCGAGGGGGCTACACCTTC. This translates into CSVEGASGPRGGYTF.

The J gene is TRBJ2-1, the V gene TRBV9; D not certain. Germline CDR1 and CDR2: SGDLS and YYNGEE. This CDR3 has 14 residues. Trimming removed 0 bases from V and 5 bases from J, with 9 bases in between. The DNA of the CDR3 is TGTGCCAGCAGCGTAGACAGTCCTGACAATGAGCAGTTCTTC. This translates into CASSVDSPDNEQFF.

The chain uses TRBV7-2 and TRBJ1-3, with TRBD1 identical over 9 bases. CDR3 length: 17 residues. The V gene's germline CDR1 is SGHTA and CDR2 FQGNSA. The junction had 9 bases not matched to a gene; V was cut back by 5 bases and J by 1 base. The CDR3 DNA is TGTGCCAGCAGCCCGAGAACCGGACAGGGGTCTGGAAACACCATATATTTT. It codes for CASSPRTGQGSGNTIYF.

The genes are TRBV4-1 and TRBJ2-1; TRBD1 matches at 7 bases. Germline assignment: CDR1 MGHRA and CDR2 YSYEKL. Trimming cost V 4 bases and J 6 bases; bases outside gene matches: 9. The CDR3 is 15 residues long. CDR3 nucleotide sequence: TGCGCCAGCAGCCCCCGGGACAGCCATGGCAATGAGCAGTTCTTC. Translated: CASSPRDSHGNEQFF.

This chain uses TRBV6-6 with TRBJ1-1; D is undetermined. From germline, CDR1 is MNHNY and CDR2 SVGAGI (reference sequence). Trimming pared 4 bases from V and 4 bases from J, leaving 13 bases between. This CDR3 region has 14 residues. As DNA, the CDR3 is TGTGCCAGCAGTTTAGTCGGAGAAAGCACTGAAGCTTTCTTT. Amino acids: CASSLVGESTEAFF.

This clone came up once. The chain recombines TRBV5-6 with TRBJ2-1; no clear D gene. CDR1 and CDR2 from the germline V gene are SGHDT and YYEEEE. This CDR3 spans 11 amino acids. V lost 2 bases, J lost 7 bases, and 4 bases lay in between. CDR3 residues: CASSFRNEQFF. The CDR3, as DNA: TGTGCCAGCAGCTTCAGGAATGAGCAGTTCTTC.

The chain recombines TRBV19 with TRBJ2-1, with 13 bases aligning to TRBD2. This CDR3 spans 17 amino acids. Looked up from germline, CDR1 is LNHDA and CDR2 is SQIVND (reference sequence). The junction had 5 bases not matched to a gene; V was cut back by 4 bases and J by 2 bases. This CDR3 is CASSTTSGRAPYNEQFF. The CDR3 region has the DNA TGTGCCAGTAGTACAACTAGCGGGAGGGCCCCCTACAATGAGCAGTTCTTC. The variable domain in full, completed from reference TRBV19 and TRBJ2-1, reads DGGITQSPKYLFRKEGQNVTLSCEQNLNHDAMYWYRQDPGQGLRLIYYSQIVNDFQKGDIAEGYSVSREKKESFPLTVTSAQKNPTAFYLCASSTTSGRAPYNEQFFGPGTRLTVL.